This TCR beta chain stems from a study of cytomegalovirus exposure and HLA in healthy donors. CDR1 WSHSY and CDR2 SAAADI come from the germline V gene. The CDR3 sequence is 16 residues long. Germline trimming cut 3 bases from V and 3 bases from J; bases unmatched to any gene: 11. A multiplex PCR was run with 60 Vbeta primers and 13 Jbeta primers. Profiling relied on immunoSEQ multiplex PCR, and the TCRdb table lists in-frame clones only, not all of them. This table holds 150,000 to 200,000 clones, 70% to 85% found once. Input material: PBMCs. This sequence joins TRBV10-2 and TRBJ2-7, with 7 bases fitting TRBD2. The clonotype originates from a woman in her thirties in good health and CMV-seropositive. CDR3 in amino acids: CASSEGGSPSFYEQYF. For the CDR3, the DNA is TGCGCCAGCAGTGAAGGCGGGAGCCCTTCCTTCTACGAGCAGTACTTC.